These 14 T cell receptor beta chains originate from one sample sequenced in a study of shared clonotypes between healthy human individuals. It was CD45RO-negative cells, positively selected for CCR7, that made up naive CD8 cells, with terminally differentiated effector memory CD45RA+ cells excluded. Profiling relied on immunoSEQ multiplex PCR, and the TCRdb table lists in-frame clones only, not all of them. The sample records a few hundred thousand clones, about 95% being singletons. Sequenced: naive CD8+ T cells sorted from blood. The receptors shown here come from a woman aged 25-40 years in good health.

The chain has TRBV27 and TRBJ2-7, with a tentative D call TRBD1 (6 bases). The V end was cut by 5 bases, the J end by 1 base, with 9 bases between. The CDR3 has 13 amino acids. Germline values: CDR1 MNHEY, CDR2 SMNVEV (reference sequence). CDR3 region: CASSQGISYEQYF. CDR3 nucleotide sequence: TGTGCCAGCAGTCAGGGGATTTCCTACGAGCAGTACTTC.

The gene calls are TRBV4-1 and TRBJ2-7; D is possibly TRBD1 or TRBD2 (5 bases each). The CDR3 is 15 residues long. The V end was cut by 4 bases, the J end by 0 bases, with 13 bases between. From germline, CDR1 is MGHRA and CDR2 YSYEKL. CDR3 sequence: CASSLGAGGSYEQYF. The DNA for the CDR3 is TGCGCCAGCAGCCTCGGGGCTGGGGGCTCCTACGAGCAGTACTTC.

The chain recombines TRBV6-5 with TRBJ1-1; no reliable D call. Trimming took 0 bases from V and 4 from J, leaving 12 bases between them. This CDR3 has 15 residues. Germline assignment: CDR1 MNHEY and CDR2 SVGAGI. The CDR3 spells CASSYSGQSRTEAFF. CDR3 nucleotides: TGTGCCAGCAGTTACTCAGGTCAGTCACGCACTGAAGCTTTCTTT.

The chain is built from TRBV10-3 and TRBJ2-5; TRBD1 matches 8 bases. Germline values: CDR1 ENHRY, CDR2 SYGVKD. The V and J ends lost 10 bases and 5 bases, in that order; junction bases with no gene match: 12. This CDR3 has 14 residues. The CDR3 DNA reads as TGTGCCAGACAGGGGATACCAAAACTGGAGACCCAGTACTTC. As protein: CARQGIPKLETQYF.

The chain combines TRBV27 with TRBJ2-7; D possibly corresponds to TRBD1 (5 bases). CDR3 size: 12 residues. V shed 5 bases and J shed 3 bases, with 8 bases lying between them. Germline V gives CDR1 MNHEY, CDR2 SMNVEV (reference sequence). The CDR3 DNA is TGTGCCAGCAGTGCGGACAACTACGAGCAGTACTTC. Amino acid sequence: CASSADNYEQYF.

The chain's CDR3 is CATLLAGETNTGELFF. The CDR3 DNA is TGTGCCACCCTACTAGCGGGAGAAACGAACACCGGGGAGCTGTTTTTT. The chain uses TRBV11-2 and TRBJ2-2; 11 bases are a match to TRBD2. Trimming at V came to 10 bases and at J to 0 bases, leaving 7 bases not matched to a gene. The CDR3 is 16 amino acids. Germline values: CDR1 SGHAT, CDR2 FQNNGV.

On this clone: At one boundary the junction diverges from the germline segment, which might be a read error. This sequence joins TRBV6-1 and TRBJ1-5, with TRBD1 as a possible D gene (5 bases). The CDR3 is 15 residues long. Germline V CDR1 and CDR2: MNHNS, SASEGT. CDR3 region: CASREDSHSNQPQHF. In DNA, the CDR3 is TGTGCCAGCAGAGAAGACAGCCATAGCAATCAGCCCCAGCATTTT.

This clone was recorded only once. CDR3 sequence reads: CASSLGGRVTGELFF. CDR3 bases: TGTGCCAGCAGCTTAGGTGGGAGAGTCACCGGGGAGCTGTTTTTT. The chain employs TRBV7-9 and TRBJ2-2; the D gene is possibly TRBD2 (5 bases). V lost 1 base and J 4 bases, leaving 10 bases between the germline ends. Germline V lookup: CDR1 SEHNR, CDR2 FQNEAQ (reference sequence). This CDR3 has 15 amino acids.

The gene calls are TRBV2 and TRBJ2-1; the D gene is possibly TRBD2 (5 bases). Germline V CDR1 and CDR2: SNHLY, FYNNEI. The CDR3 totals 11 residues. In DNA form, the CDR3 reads TGTGCTCTAGTCGGCAGAGGGGAGCAGTTCTTC. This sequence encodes CALVGRGEQFF.

The CDR3 here is CASSYHLGLAESTDTQYF. The CDR3 nucleotides read TGTGCCAGCAGTTACCACCTGGGGCTAGCGGAGAGCACAGATACGCAGTATTTT. The V gene is TRBV28, the J gene TRBJ2-3; TRBD2 agrees at 7 bases. V lost 4 bases and J lost 0; bases outside the gene matches: 13. Germline-derived CDR1 and CDR2 are MDHEN and SYDVKM. The CDR3 sequence is 18 residues long.

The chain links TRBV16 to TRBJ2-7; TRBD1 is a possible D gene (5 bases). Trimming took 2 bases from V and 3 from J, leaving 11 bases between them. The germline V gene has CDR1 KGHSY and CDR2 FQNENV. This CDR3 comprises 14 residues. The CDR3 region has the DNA TGTGCCAGCAGCCAACAGGGTTCCTTCTACGAGCAGTACTTC. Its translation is CASSQQGSFYEQYF. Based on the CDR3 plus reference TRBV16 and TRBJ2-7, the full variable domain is GEEVAQTPKHLVRGEGQKAKLYCAPIKGHSYVFWYQQVLKNEFKFLISFQNENVFDETGMPKERFSAKCLPNSPCSLEIQATKLEDSAVYFCASSQQGSFYEQYFGPGTRLTVT.

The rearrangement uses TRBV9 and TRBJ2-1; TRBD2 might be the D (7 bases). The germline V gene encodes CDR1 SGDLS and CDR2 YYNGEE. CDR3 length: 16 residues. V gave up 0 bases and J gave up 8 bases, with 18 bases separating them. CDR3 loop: CASSVAGAGAWDEQFF. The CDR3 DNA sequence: TGTGCCAGCAGCGTAGCGGGGGCGGGGGCCTGGGATGAGCAGTTCTTC.

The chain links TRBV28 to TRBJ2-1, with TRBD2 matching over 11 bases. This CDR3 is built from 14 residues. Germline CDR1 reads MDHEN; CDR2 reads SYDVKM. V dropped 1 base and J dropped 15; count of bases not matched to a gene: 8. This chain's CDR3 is CASSLLAGGPSWFF. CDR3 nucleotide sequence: TGTGCCAGCAGTTTATTAGCGGGAGGGCCGTCTTGGTTCTTC. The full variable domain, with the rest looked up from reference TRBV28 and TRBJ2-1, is DVKVTQSSRYLVKRTGEKVFLECVQDMDHENMFWYRQDPGLGLRLIYFSYDVKMKEKGDIPEGYSVSREKKERFSLILESASTNQTSMYLCASSLLAGGPSWFFGPGTRLTVL.

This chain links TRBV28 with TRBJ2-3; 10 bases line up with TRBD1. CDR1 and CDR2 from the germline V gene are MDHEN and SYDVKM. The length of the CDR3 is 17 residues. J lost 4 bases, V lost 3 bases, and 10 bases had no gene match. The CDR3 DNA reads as TGTGCCAGCAGTTTCCCCAGGGACAGGGGCACAGCAGATACGCAGTATTTT. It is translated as CASSFPRDRGTADTQYF.